A single T cell receptor beta chain is shown here with its context. At one boundary the junction diverges from the germline segment, which might be a read error. Naive-designated CD8 cells lacked CD45RO, were positively enriched for CCR7, and omitted terminally differentiated effector memory CD45RA+ cells. The data stem from a study of shared clonotypes between healthy human individuals. The CDR3 consists of 11 residues. The germline gives CDR1 SGHNT, CDR2 YYREEE (reference sequence). Original analysis: Filtering differed since immunoSEQ provided only junctions, with no quality scores. The table came from immunoSEQ multiplex PCR; TCRdb's copy has only in-frame clones and leaves some out. V and J calls and clone size are those listed in that table; D and trimming were worked out from the DNA. This table has about 1,900,000 clones, approximately 94% appearing once.

This sequence joins TRBV5-4 and TRBJ2-7; weak D call: TRBD1 (6 bases). The sample was naive CD8+ T cells sorted from blood. This clonotype was sampled from a man aged 18 to 29 in good health. The DNA for the CDR3 is TGTGCCAGCAGCTTCGGGACATCTAAGGACTTC. It specifies CASSFGTSKDF. The variable domain in full, completed from reference TRBV5-4 and TRBJ2-7, reads ETGVTQSPTHLIKTRGQQVTLRCSSQSGHNTVSWYQQALGQGPQFIFQYYREEENGRGNFPPRFSGLQFPNYSSELNVNALELDDSALYLCASSFGTSKDFGPGTRLTVT.